The clone carrying this T cell receptor beta chain was counted once. The germline gives CDR1 MDHEN, CDR2 SYDVKM. CDR3 length: 14 residues. Trimming took 3 bases from V and 6 from J, leaving 12 bases between them. The entry originates in a study of blood T cell repertoires in COVID-19. Study summary: Sources were T cells, B-cell-depleted T cells, or PBMCs; the material itself was cDNA or gDNA.

The repertoire was sequenced with immunoSEQ multiplex PCR; TCRdb's copy has only in-frame clones and lacks some. The sample comprises 220,000 or so clones, around 84% of which are singletons, and just under 20% rests with the top ten. This sequence joins TRBV28 and TRBJ1-5; TRBD1 is a possible D gene (5 bases). The origin of this receptor is a young man with active or convalescent COVID-19. The sample taken for sequencing was peripheral blood. This CDR3 reads CASSFGTSRQPQHF. DNA of the CDR3: TGTGCCAGCAGTTTCGGGACTTCCCGTCAGCCCCAGCATTTT.